The T cell receptor beta chain described here comes from a study of read filtering for tumor transcriptome and immune sequencing (TCRdb year 2020). A note on the overall study: The cohort was composed of approximately 17 male and 13 to 15 female patients, with a mean age of around 66 years and an age range of roughly 40 to 90. After DNase treatment, whole-transcriptome libraries were prepared using the TruSeq RNA Access Library Prep Kit. Using the same bone marrow samples, the study compared TCR repertoires obtained by targeted immune repertoire sequencing with those obtained by bulk whole-transcriptome sequencing. A main aim was a read-filtering strategy for immune repertoire data, specifically whether clonotypes supported by a single read should be removed. By revised international staging, 8 or 9 patients were R-ISS I, about 17 were R-ISS II and over five were R-ISS III. TCR-region mapped reads per sample ranged from about 3.5 to 11 million with IR-seq versus only about 75 to 1,400 with RNA-seq.

Summary of the overall study and its limitations: The sorted CD138-negative fraction was composed of a mixed bone marrow immune population rather than of purified T cells. The correlation between IR-seq and RNA-seq shared clonotype proportions rose when single-read clonotypes were removed. In IR-seq, approximately 82% of clonotypes but roughly 4% of total reads were represented by single-read clonotypes, whereas in RNA-seq, about 75% of clonotypes and approximately 40% of reads were represented by single-read clonotypes. Clonotypes were captured by IR-seq at much higher depth and more reliably than by RNA-seq, and smaller IR-seq throughput was sufficient for identification of most shared clonotypes.

V is cut by 1 base and J by 5 bases, and the space between the germline ends is 14 bases. According to the germline V gene (reference sequence), CDR1 reads SEHNR and CDR2 reads FQNEAQ. Counted from cysteine to phenylalanine, this CDR3 has 15 amino acids. Just CDR3 DNA is preserved here, 45 bases in frame from base 1. This clonotype was seen a handful of times. Its antigen is still unknown. No base quality information exists; no much larger clone differs at one position. Each patient had bone marrow sampled at the time of active disease. Isolation of bone marrow mononuclear cells was performed by Ficoll-Hypaque density gradient centrifugation. CD138-negative cells were obtained by negative selection after labeling with CD138 magnetic microbeads on a MACS separator, removing myeloma plasma cells. Flow cytometry on an Attune NxT with CD138 antibodies was used to check the purity of the isolated cells. TRIzol reagent was used to extract total RNA, which was then quantified with a NanoDrop spectrophotometer. For each patient, paired RNA-seq and IR-seq were run on the CD138-negative bone marrow sample from that patient.

TCR libraries were constructed from approximately 360 ng RNA using the Immunoverse kit, and molecular barcoded adaptors covering alpha/delta and beta/gamma chains were employed. The same RNA used for transcriptome sequencing was used for TCR library preparation. Sequencing of TCR libraries was carried out on an Illumina HiSeq 4000 with 2 x 150 cycles. As for the authors' bioinformatics: With MiXCR, TCR reads were aligned to human V, D, J and C references and assembled into CDR3 clonotypes, with quality filtering and error correction included. Clonotype counts and gene usage diversity were analyzed with the tcR package in R. For inspection of raw mapping reads, RNA-seq reads were mapped by STAR aligner version 2.5.3a onto GRCh37 of the human genome. To test the effect of sequencing depth on detected clonotypes, IR-seq fastq files were randomly downsampled using Seqtk 1.3. The raw public data were reprocessed by TCRdb itself: fastp quality trimming at Q25, MiXCR clonotype calling, in-frame beta chains only. One record per CDR3 amino acid sequence lists the most common genes and DNA. These V and J calls rely on TCRdb rather than the paper's analysis. Counted in this sample were 100,000 to 150,000 distinct CDR3 sequences; roughly 13% of them appeared once. Of the sample, about 7.7% falls within the top ten clones.

In this chain, TRBV7-9 is recombined with TRBJ2-5, with the D gene not clear enough to name. The receptor was isolated from a donor at least 40 years old with multiple myeloma. Sequenced material: a population of CD138-negative cells sorted from bone marrow. Interpreted using the paper, the cell subset or site label stands for: bone marrow mononuclear cells depleted of CD138+ plasma/myeloma cells by negative magnetic selection. The CDR3 is CASSLVSPVDETQYF. The DNA reads TGTGCCAGCAGCTTAGTTTCCCCGGTGGACGAGACCCAGTACTTC.